This paragraph covers one TCR beta chain sequence. The antigen remains unidentified. This entry comes from a study of T-cell memory formation after mild COVID-19. General study findings and limits: Cross-reactive memory appears to have joined, as suggested by some responding clones showing up in pre-infection memory.

Using its own MiXCR run on the 5' RACE reads, TCRdb lists one record per CDR3 protein. The sample carries roughly 310,000 distinct CDR3 sequences, roughly 15% recorded once. The junction had 8 bases not matched to a gene; V was cut back by 6 bases and J by 6 bases. The CDR3 sequence is 14 residues long. Germline V CDR1 and CDR2: MDHEN, SYDVKM. The V gene is TRBV28, the J gene TRBJ1-1, with TRBD1 matching over 9 bases. The sequence was collected from a young man who had mild COVID-19 (a few samples of this study predate the infection). Cell type and time point are not known. Sequencing was carried out using PBMCs or a T cell subset sorted from them (not recorded which). CDR3 loop: CASRPDRGTAEAFF. The CDR3 nucleotides read TGTGCCAGCAGACCAGACAGGGGGACCGCTGAAGCTTTCTTT.